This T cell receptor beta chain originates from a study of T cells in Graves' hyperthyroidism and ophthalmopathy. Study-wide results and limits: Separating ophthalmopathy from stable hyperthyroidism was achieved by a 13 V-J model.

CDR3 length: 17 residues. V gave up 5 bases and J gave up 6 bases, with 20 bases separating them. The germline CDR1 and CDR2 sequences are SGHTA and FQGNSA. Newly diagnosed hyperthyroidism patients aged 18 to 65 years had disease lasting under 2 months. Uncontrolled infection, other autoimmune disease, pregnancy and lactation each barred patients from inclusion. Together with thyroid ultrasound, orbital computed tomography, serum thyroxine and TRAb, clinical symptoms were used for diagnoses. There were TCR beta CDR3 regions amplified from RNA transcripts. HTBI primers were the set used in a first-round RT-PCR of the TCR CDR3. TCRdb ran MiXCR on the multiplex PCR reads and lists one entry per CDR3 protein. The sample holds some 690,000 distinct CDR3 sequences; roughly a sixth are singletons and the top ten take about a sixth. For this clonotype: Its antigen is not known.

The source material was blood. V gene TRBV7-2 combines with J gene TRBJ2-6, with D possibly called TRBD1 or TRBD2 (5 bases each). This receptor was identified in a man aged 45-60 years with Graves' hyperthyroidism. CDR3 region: CASSPTLGTTLANVLTF. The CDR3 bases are TGTGCCAGCAGCCCTACTCTTGGGACCACCTTGGCCAACGTCCTGACTTTC.